The 8 T cell receptor beta chains reported below all come from one sample, sequenced in a study of blood T cells in healthy people across ages. The authors ran a second PCR of about 7 to 11 cycles using a sample-barcoded 5' primer and a J-beta primer mix. TCRdb re-analysed the 5' RACE reads in MiXCR, keeping a single row per CDR3 protein. The data contain roughly 1,700,000 distinct CDR3 sequences, about 30% of them singletons. The specimen sequenced was blood. The receptors come from a young woman in good health.

This clonotype was counted only a few times. The rearrangement joins TRBV12-3 or TRBV12-4 to TRBJ1-2; D is ambiguous. Trimming removed 2 bases from V and 8 bases from J, with 6 bases in between. This CDR3 comprises 11 residues. Here the CDR3 DNA reads TGTGCCAGCAGTTTAACCCCCGGCTACACCTTC. Translation: CASSLTPGYTF.

In its sample, this clonotype was seen a few times. This rearrangement joins TRBV5-1 to TRBJ2-7; 12 bases map to TRBD2. This CDR3 contains 15 residues. The germline V gene has CDR1 SGHRS and CDR2 YFSETQ. Unmatched junction bases numbered 9, after V lost 2 bases and J lost 9 bases. As DNA, the CDR3 is TGCGCCAGCAGCTTTACTAGCGGGGGGCCCCCATCGCAGTACTTC. Residues: CASSFTSGGPPSQYF.

This clonotype was observed a few times. The V and J genes are TRBV2 and TRBJ2-3, with 9 nucleotides matching TRBD2. The CDR3 runs to 14 residues. CDR1 SNHLY and CDR2 FYNNEI come from the germline V gene. V was pared by 6 bases and J by 4 bases, with 5 bases of the junction left unmatched. CDR3 DNA: TGTGCCAGCAGAGTAGCGGGGGTCGCAGATACGCAGTATTTT. Its translation: CASRVAGVADTQYF.

This clonotype came up a few times. The chain links TRBV11-2 to TRBJ2-1; the match to TRBD2 covers 7 bases. The CDR3 sequence is 15 residues long. Germline lookup yields CDR1 SGHAT and CDR2 FQNNGV. J gave up 8 bases and V 7 bases, and 14 bases lay outside the gene matches. The CDR3 spells CASNGGAGRSDEQFF. The CDR3 nucleotides are TGTGCCAGCAACGGCGGAGCGGGAAGGTCCGATGAGCAGTTCTTC.

In this sample, this clonotype turned up a few times. The chain is built from TRBV12-3 or TRBV12-4 and TRBJ2-1; weak D call: TRBD2 (5 bases). Trimming stripped 0 bases from V and 6 bases from J, with 12 bases between. The CDR3 contains 15 residues. The CDR3 nucleotides read TGTGCCAGCAGTTTAGCGGGGAGCCGCGGCAATGAGCAGTTCTTC. This gives the protein CASSLAGSRGNEQFF.

The J gene is TRBJ2-1, the V gene TRBV20-1, with 8 bases fitting TRBD1. The CDR3 length is 15 residues. The germline V gene encodes CDR1 DFQATT and CDR2 SNEGSKA (reference sequence). V lost 1 base, J lost 8 bases, and 10 bases stayed unmatched. CDR3 DNA sequence: TGCAGTGCTAGAGGAGGAACACAGGGGGTCGATGAGCAGTTCTTC. Protein: CSARGGTQGVDEQFF.

This chain uses TRBV11-2 with TRBJ2-5, with 7 bases matching TRBD2. The assigned J gene may be wrong: the sequence end matches TRBJ2-4 better. Germline CDR1 reads SGHAT; CDR2 reads FQNNGV. The CDR3 is made up of 18 amino acids. The CDR3 loop reads CASSLLGGGGGSKNIQYF. The CDR3 DNA reads TGTGCCAGCAGCTTATTGGGGGGGGGTGGCGGGAGTAAAAACATTCAGTACTTC.

This clonotype was found many times. The chain is built from TRBV11-2 and TRBJ2-7, with D perhaps TRBD1 or TRBD2 (5 bases each). CDR3 length equals 15 residues. Trimming pared 0 bases from V and 10 bases from J, leaving 19 bases between. Germline assignment: CDR1 SGHAT and CDR2 FQNNGV. This chain's CDR3 is CASSLDPGTLAGQYF. CDR3 coding DNA: TGTGCCAGCAGCTTAGATCCAGGGACCCTTGCAGGACAGTACTTC.